Below, one T cell receptor beta chain is given with its context. The antigen remains undetermined. Beta-chain TCR cDNA was generated via 5'RACE template switching with UMIs. TCRdb re-called the 5' RACE reads and gives one entry per CDR3 protein, without DNA. The table for this sample gives under 500,000 distinct CDR3 sequences. This sample was included in a study of T cells expressing NK-cell markers. Turning to the study itself: Sorted CD3+CD56+NKG2C+, CD3+CD56+NKG2C- and CD3+CD56-NKG2C+ T-cell subsets were beta-chain profiled.

Germline V gene sequence: CDR1 SGHNT, CDR2 YYREEE (reference sequence). This CDR3 has 17 residues. Study results and limitations: Several of the donors carried dominant NKG2C+ clonotypes that took up roughly 1.0-7.5% of their CD8+ T cells.

The origin of this receptor is a woman aged 18-70 years in good health. Sequencing was done on a sample of blood T cells: a sorted CD56 or NKG2C T cell subset, CD4+ or CD8+ T cells, or bulk PBMC T cells (not recorded which). The chain combines TRBV5-4 with TRBJ2-1; the D gene TCRdb calls, TRBD2, cannot be checked with no DNA. CDR3 loop: CASSLILLAGESNEQFF.